The 18 T cell receptor beta chains in this list originate from one sample, sequenced in a study of CD8+ T cells in alopecia areata. Pooled cutaneous lymph node cells were sorted using CD4, CD8alpha, NKG2D, NKG2ACE and other markers. It was cDNA, reverse transcribed from extracted RNA, that served as the sequencing template. TCRdb keeps only in-frame clones here, not all; method: immunoSEQ multiplex PCR. This repertoire lists about 270,000 clones without singletons; 0.9% to 1.5% sits in the top ten. Sequencing input: CD4+ T cells sorted from a lymph node. Receptors were obtained from a C3H/HeJ mouse with alopecia areata. The mouse line has the MHC haplotype H2-k.

This clone was recorded a few times. The genes are named according to mouse. The read comes to an end 4 residues before the CDR3 does, leaving the germline J gene to fill in the end. This chain links TRBV31 with TRBJ2-5, with 9 bases lining up with TRBD2. The CDR3 is made up of 15 amino acids. Per germline, CDR1 GKSSPN and CDR2 SITVG. V shed 0 bases, J shed 2 bases, and the junction held 3 bases outside the gene matches. Partial CDR3 DNA: TGTGCCTGGAGTCTCCTGGGGGGGGTCCAAGAC. Protein sequence: CAWSLLGGVQD. The complete CDR3 sequence is CAWSLLGGVQDTQYF.

With regard to this clone: Any gene name here is a mouse gene name. Coverage ceases 4 residues before the CDR3 finishes, and the germline J gene fills in the end. V gene TRBV13-1 combines with J gene TRBJ2-5, with a tentative D call TRBD2 (6 bases). The germline V gene has CDR1 NSHNY and CDR2 SYGAGN. Trimming cost V 7 bases and J 2 bases, with 17 bases left between them. The CDR3 runs 15 residues. The part of the CDR3 DNA that was read is TGTGCCAGCGGTGCCCCCCTGGGGAGCCAAGAC. Translation: CASGAPLGSQD. The full CDR3 reads CASGAPLGSQDTQYF.

This clone was counted only a few times. A much larger clone sits a single nucleotide away, making a read error possible. Mouse germline and gene names are used. The CDR3 end is not reached by the read, which stops 4 residues before it; the germline J gene fills it in. The chain employs TRBV19 and TRBJ1-2; D possibly corresponds to TRBD1 (6 bases). The CDR3 is 14 residues long. Trimming took 4 bases from V and 0 from J, leaving 10 bases between them. Germline V CDR1 and CDR2: FNHDT, SITEND (reference sequence). The CDR3 loop reads CASSLGGANSDYTF. The sequenced CDR3 bases are TGTGCCAGCAGTCTAGGGGGAGCAAACTCC.

Turning to this clone: Here the gene names and germline are mouse. From the germline J gene comes the end of the CDR3, since the read stops 4 residues before it. The chain is built from TRBV13-3 and TRBJ2-1; 10 bases agree with TRBD2. Per the germline V gene, CDR1 is NNHDY and CDR2 is SYVADS. The CDR3 has 15 amino acids. Trimming cost V 2 bases and J 3 bases; bases outside gene matches: 2. The CDR3 DNA, read in part, is TGTGCCAGCAGTGACTGGGGGGGCATCTATGCT. It codes for CASSDWGGIYA. The full-length CDR3 reads as CASSDWGGIYAEQFF.

As regards this clone: All gene names here are mouse names. The CDR3 goes on 4 residues after the read ends, and that part is filled in from the germline J gene. The rearrangement joins TRBV13-3 to TRBJ2-1; 8 nucleotides agree with TRBD2. This CDR3 region has 15 residues. Germline CDR1 is NNHDY and CDR2 is SYVADS. Here the CDR3 reads CASSDELGVWAEQFF. CDR3 DNA, as far as it was read: TGTGCCAGCAGTGATGAACTGGGGGTATGGGCT.

On this clone itself: Gene names are mouse gene names. The CDR3 sequence: CASSLQGGAQDTQYF. The sequenced CDR3 bases are TGTGCCAGCAGTCTCCAGGGGGGGGCCCAAGAC. This chain links TRBV19 with TRBJ2-5, with a tentative D call TRBD2 (8 bases). The CDR3 end lies 4 residues beyond the end of the read and is filled in from the germline J gene. Germline loops: CDR1 FNHDT, CDR2 SITEND (reference sequence). This CDR3 has 15 amino acids. V was shortened by 4 bases and J by 2 bases, with 14 bases between the two germline ends.

This clone came up a few times. The gene symbols are mouse symbols. The read ends 4 residues before the CDR3 terminus; that terminus is restored from the germline J gene. V is TRBV19 and J is TRBJ2-7, with 7 bases lining up with TRBD1. This CDR3 comprises 13 residues. Germline-derived CDR1 and CDR2 are FNHDT and SITEND (reference sequence). The sequenced part of the CDR3 DNA is TGTGCCAGCAGTATATACAGGGGAGAT. Translation: CASSIYRGD. The CDR3, in full, reads CASSIYRGDEQYF.

There are a few counts of this clone. Gene names and germline refer to mouse. The read gets to within 4 residues of the CDR3 end, and the germline J gene fills in the rest. The chain has TRBV29 and TRBJ1-2, with no clear D. This CDR3 contains 13 residues. The V and J ends lost 6 bases and 1 base respectively, with 9 bases between them. The germline CDR1 and CDR2 sequences are MSHET and SYDVDS. CDR3: CASSHNRNSDYTF. The DNA read from the CDR3 is TGTGCTAGCAGCCACAACAGAAACTCC.

Regarding this clone: Gene names follow the mouse nomenclature. The read ends 4 residues before the CDR3 terminus; that terminus is restored from the germline J gene. This chain links TRBV13-1 with TRBJ2-5; 9 nucleotides agree with TRBD2. This CDR3 contains 17 residues. V shed 0 bases and J 0 bases; nucleotides not matched to a gene: 5. CDR1 and CDR2 (germline): NSHNY, SYGAGN. The CDR3 is CASSDAWGGVNQDTQYF. The covered CDR3 bases are TGTGCCAGCAGTGATGCCTGGGGGGGGGTTAACCAAGAC.

The table lists this clone with many counts. Gene names and germline refer to mouse. The CDR3 goes on 4 residues after the read ends, and that part is filled in from the germline J gene. The rearrangement links TRBV13-3 to TRBJ2-1; 12 bases match TRBD2. Germline V gives CDR1 NNHDY, CDR2 SYVADS. J was trimmed by 1 base and V by 4 bases; bases with no gene match: 3. This CDR3 spans 16 amino acids. CDR3: CASSTGTGGNYAEQFF. Incomplete CDR3 DNA: TGTGCCAGCAGTACCGGGACTGGGGGGAACTATGCT.

This clone was seen a few times. Germline and genes: mouse. The DNA ends 4 residues before the CDR3 does, and the rest of the CDR3 is filled in from the germline J gene. The rearrangement links TRBV31 to TRBJ2-2, with D possibly being TRBD2 (7 bases). The germline V and J ends were trimmed by 3 bases and 2 bases, with 13 bases remaining between them. Germline CDR1 reads GKSSPN; CDR2 reads SITVG. This CDR3 has 15 amino acids. The CDR3 DNA, read in part, is TGTGCCTGGAGCCCCTGGGGGCAGAACACCGGG. Its protein product is CAWSPWGQNTG. From start to end, the CDR3 is CAWSPWGQNTGQLYF.

As concerns this clone: Each gene name is a mouse one. The CDR3 extends 4 residues past the end of the read, so its final part is completed from the germline J gene. The chain employs TRBV13-1 and TRBJ2-2; weak D call: TRBD2 (6 bases). Looked up from germline, CDR1 is NSHNY and CDR2 is SYGAGN. CDR3 length equals 15 residues. V was shortened by 2 bases and J by 2 bases, with 10 bases between the two germline ends. The CDR3 loop reads CASSELGPNTGQLYF. CDR3 DNA (partial): TGTGCCAGCAGTGAACTGGGACCGAACACCGGG.

On this clone: These gene names are mouse names. Read coverage stops 4 residues before the CDR3 terminus; the germline J gene supplies the remainder. The chain carries TRBV17 and TRBJ2-7; TRBD2 agrees at 11 bases. The V gene's germline CDR1 is MNHDT and CDR2 YYDKIL. Losses at the gene ends were 1 base for V and 3 bases for J; bases not matched to a gene: 5. The CDR3 has 16 amino acids. The CDR3 bases that were read are TGTGCTAGCAGTAGAGGCACTGGGGGGGCCTACTAT. Translating gives CASSRGTGGAYY. In full, the CDR3 reads CASSRGTGGAYYEQYF.

Turning to this clone: All gene names here are mouse names. The read terminates 4 residues before the CDR3 end, so the remaining end is supplied by the germline J gene. This chain joins TRBV1 and TRBJ2-3, with 8 bases aligning to TRBD2. The CDR3 totals 17 residues. V gave up 0 bases and J gave up 0 bases; unmatched junction bases: 5. Germline assignment: CDR1 NSQYPW and CDR2 LRSPGD (reference sequence). The CDR3 here is CTCSADLGGLSAETLYF. Incomplete CDR3 DNA: TGCACCTGCAGTGCAGATTTGGGGGGGTTGAGTGCAGAA.

Comment on this clone: Germline and genes here are mouse. CDR3 region: CASSLEGITGQLYF. Incomplete CDR3 DNA: TGTGCCAGCAGTTTAGAGGGTATCACCGGG. J is TRBJ2-2 and V is TRBV14; D is unresolved. Read data end 4 residues before the CDR3 end; the end is taken from the germline J gene. Per germline, CDR1 SGHDT and CDR2 FRDEAV. V was clipped by 2 bases and J by 4 bases, with 9 bases between them. The CDR3 totals 14 residues. Looking up the rest from reference TRBV14 and TRBJ2-2 gives the full variable domain: EAGVTQSPRYAVLQEGQAVSFWCDPISGHDTLYWYQQPRDQGPQLLVYFRDEAVIDNSQLPSDRFSAVRPKGTNSTLKIQSAKQGDTATYLCASSLEGITGQLYFGEGSKLTVL.

This clone turned up a few times. Gene names are the mouse ones. The read comes to an end 4 residues before the CDR3 does, leaving the germline J gene to fill in the end. The genes are TRBV13-1 and TRBJ2-7; 10 nucleotides align to TRBD1. This CDR3 spans 13 amino acids. The germline gives CDR1 NSHNY, CDR2 SYGAGN. CDR3 sequence reads: CASTRDRGYEQYF. The CDR3 bases that were read are TGTGCCAGCACCCGGGACAGGGGTTAT.

The sample holds many counts of this clone. Gene labels here are mouse ones. The read halts 4 residues ahead of the CDR3 end, with the missing end drawn from the germline J gene. Within the sample, other DNA sequences also encode this same CDR3. V and J are TRBV13-1 and TRBJ1-1; 7 bases are shared with TRBD1. This CDR3 has 14 amino acids. V was clipped by 3 bases and J by 0 bases; unmatched bases: 2. Per the germline V gene, CDR1 is NSHNY and CDR2 is SYGAGN. The CDR3 loop is CASSGGQTNTEVFF. The part of the CDR3 DNA that was read is TGTGCCAGCAGTGGGGGACAGACAAACACA.

Concerning this clone: Mouse gene names and germline throughout. The read terminates 4 residues before the CDR3 end, so the remaining end is supplied by the germline J gene. The chain joins TRBV19 to TRBJ2-5, with D perhaps TRBD1 (5 bases). Trimming pared 0 bases from V and 0 bases from J, leaving 11 bases between. The CDR3 length is 16 residues. The germline CDR1 and CDR2 sequences are FNHDT and SITEND (reference sequence). The CDR3 bases that were read are TGTGCCAGCAGTATAGCCGACAGCCTTAACCAAGAC. Protein product: CASSIADSLNQD. The complete CDR3 protein is CASSIADSLNQDTQYF.